These 22 T cell receptor beta chains came from one sample sequenced in a study of cytomegalovirus exposure and HLA in healthy donors (dated by TCRdb to 2015 to 2018). Libraries came from the immunoSEQ multiplex PCR assay. For the multiplex PCR, a mixture combining 60 forward primers for TCR Vbeta segments and 13 reverse primers for TCR Jbeta segments was used. In TCRdb, the immuneACCESS table is reduced to in-frame sequences with V and J assigned. These tables do not hold every clone; where another copy was compared, an unresolved V gene accounts for under half, and the others remain unexplained. Here the sample has about 98,000 clones; roughly 70% occur a single time. The ten largest clones add up to 1.8% of the sample. Specimen: PBMCs. The origin of the receptors is a male donor in good health and CMV-seronegative.

This rearrangement joins TRBV6-1 to TRBJ2-5; 7 bases align to TRBD2. V was pared by 6 bases and J by 4 bases, with 2 bases of the junction left unmatched. Germline V gives CDR1 MNHNS, CDR2 SASEGT. The CDR3 loop spans 12 amino acids. The CDR3 here is CASSSSGETQYF. CDR3 coding DNA: TGTGCCAGCAGCTCTAGCGGAGAGACCCAGTACTTC.

This chain uses TRBV7-9 with TRBJ2-7; no clear D. The germline V and J ends were trimmed by 2 bases and 5 bases, with 7 bases remaining between them. This CDR3 comprises 12 residues. From germline, CDR1 is SEHNR and CDR2 FQNEAQ (reference sequence). The chain's CDR3 is CASSLPGDEQYF. CDR3 in DNA: TGTGCCAGCAGCTTACCCGGTGACGAGCAGTACTTC.

This clone showed up just a few times. This chain links TRBV27 with TRBJ1-2; D remains ambiguous. Per germline, CDR1 MNHEY and CDR2 SMNVEV (reference sequence). Trimming left V 2 bases short and J 4 bases short, with 14 bases between. This CDR3 contains 15 residues. The chain's CDR3 is CASSLGYPGIYGYTF. The DNA of the CDR3 is TGTGCCAGCAGTTTAGGTTACCCGGGGATCTATGGCTACACCTTC.

This sequence joins TRBV30 and TRBJ2-5, with 8 bases lining up with TRBD2. The J call may not be correct, given that the DNA end is closer to TRBJ2-7. Per germline, CDR1 GTSNPN and CDR2 SVGIG (reference sequence). CDR3 length: 16 residues. CDR3 coding DNA: TGTGCCTGGAGTGCGAGACCAGCGGGAGTGGGGGGCGAGCAGTACTTC. As protein: CAWSARPAGVGGEQYF.

The rearrangement uses TRBV29-1 and TRBJ2-3; D gene unclear. This CDR3 spans 12 amino acids. The ends were cut back, 3 bases at V and 0 bases at J, with 4 bases in the middle. Germline CDR1 SQVTM, CDR2 ANQGSEA. CDR3 protein: CSVDLSTDTQYF. CDR3 in DNA: TGCAGCGTTGATCTTAGCACAGATACGCAGTATTTT.

The chain has TRBV5-5 and TRBJ2-7, with 8 nucleotides matching TRBD2. The CDR3 loop spans 14 amino acids. With 0 bases clipped from V and 4 bases from J, the junction kept 3 bases outside the gene matches. Germline CDR1 reads SGHKS; CDR2 reads YYEKEE (reference sequence). The CDR3 DNA sequence: TGTGCCAGCAGCTTGGCGGGAGGGTTGTACGAGCAGTACTTC. As protein: CASSLAGGLYEQYF.

The J gene is TRBJ1-2, the V gene TRBV27; perhaps TRBD1 as D (5 bases). Germline CDR1 reads MNHEY; CDR2 reads SMNVEV (reference sequence). CDR3 length: 17 residues. V shed 0 bases and J shed 4 bases, with 18 bases lying between them. In nucleotides, the CDR3 is TGTGCCAGCAGTTTATCAAGGCGGGGCAGGGTAGCCTATGGCTACACCTTC. This encodes CASSLSRRGRVAYGYTF.

In this sample, this clone turned up a few times. The chain recombines TRBV7-9 with TRBJ2-7, with 8 positions matching TRBD1. With V trimmed by 8 bases and J by 2 bases, 5 bases remained unmatched. The CDR3 covers 13 residues. Germline values: CDR1 SEHNR, CDR2 FQNEAQ (reference sequence). For the CDR3, the DNA is TGTGCCAGCGAACGGACAGGGACCTACGAGCAGTACTTC. Its translation is CASERTGTYEQYF.

The genes are TRBV4-1 and TRBJ2-7; 8 bases are a match to TRBD1. V shed 0 bases and J 9 bases; nucleotides not matched to a gene: 10. Germline assignment: CDR1 MGHRA and CDR2 YSYEKL. This CDR3 has 15 residues. The CDR3 here is CASSQDRQGAWTQYF. The DNA of the CDR3 is TGCGCCAGCAGCCAAGATCGGCAGGGGGCTTGGACGCAGTACTTC.

This clone was seen a few times. V and J are TRBV9 and TRBJ1-2; 11 bases align to TRBD1. CDR3 length: 14 amino acids. The ends lost 2 bases at V and 8 bases at J; junction bases unmatched: 5. The germline CDR1 and CDR2 sequences are SGDLS and YYNGEE. The CDR3: CASSVRDRGGGYTF. DNA for the CDR3: TGTGCCAGCAGCGTTCGGGACAGGGGGGGCGGCTACACCTTC.

This chain uses TRBV30 with TRBJ1-5, with TRBD1 matching 11 bases. From germline, CDR1 is GTSNPN and CDR2 SVGIG (reference sequence). The CDR3 runs 16 residues. The V gene end was trimmed by 2 bases and the J gene end by 3 bases; junction bases not matched to a gene: 6. The CDR3 loop is CAWSPWDRGDNQPQHF. The CDR3, as DNA: TGTGCCTGGAGTCCATGGGACAGGGGGGACAATCAGCCCCAGCATTTT.

This chain links TRBV5-5 with TRBJ2-1; D not resolved. This CDR3 is 16 amino acids long. The germline CDR1 and CDR2 sequences are SGHKS and YYEKEE (reference sequence). Trimming took 4 bases from V and 0 from J, leaving 14 bases between them. The CDR3 DNA reads as TGTGCCAGCAGCGTCACAGACCCCCTCTCCTACAATGAGCAGTTCTTC. Its protein product is CASSVTDPLSYNEQFF.

V is TRBV30 and J is TRBJ2-7; 11 positions match TRBD1. The CDR3 length is 15 residues. Germline values: CDR1 GTSNPN, CDR2 SVGIG (reference sequence). Germline trimming cut 2 bases from V and 4 bases from J; bases unmatched to any gene: 7. In DNA, the CDR3 is TGTGCCTGGAGTCGTACCGGACAGGGGGCTTACGAGCAGTACTTC. Protein product: CAWSRTGQGAYEQYF. The full variable domain, rest sourced from reference TRBV30 and TRBJ2-7, is SQTIHQWPATLVQPVGSPLSLECTVEGTSNPNLYWYRQAAGRGLQLLFYSVGIGQISSEVPQNLSASRPQDRQFILSSKKLLLSDSGFYLCAWSRTGQGAYEQYFGPGTRLTVT.

The sample holds many counts of this clone. The genes are TRBV6-1 and TRBJ1-2, with 8 bases identical to TRBD1. This CDR3 region has 15 residues. CDR1 and CDR2 (germline): MNHNS, SASEGT. Unmatched junction bases numbered 9, after V lost 7 bases and J lost 2 bases. CDR3 sequence (DNA): TGTGCCAGCACGGACGACAGGGGAGCCAACTATGGCTACACCTTC. Translated, it gives CASTDDRGANYGYTF.

The chain is built from TRBV5-6 and TRBJ1-5; no firm D call. Trimming removed 4 bases at V and 4 bases at J, with 18 bases between. This CDR3 has 16 amino acids. Germline V gene data show CDR1 as SGHDT and CDR2 as YYEEEE. Here the CDR3 DNA reads TGTGCCAGCAGCACACCTCGGAGGGCGGCGAATCAGCCCCAGCATTTT. It encodes CASSTPRRAANQPQHF.

The chain is built from TRBV5-1 and TRBJ1-3, with D perhaps TRBD1 (6 bases). The length of the CDR3 is 14 residues. Germline assignment: CDR1 SGHRS and CDR2 YFSETQ. The ends were cut back, 3 bases at V and 4 bases at J, with 11 bases in the middle. The CDR3 loop reads CASSWGQGGNTIYF. The CDR3 nucleotides are TGCGCCAGCAGCTGGGGGCAGGGCGGAAACACCATATATTTT.

The genes are TRBV14 and TRBJ1-2; D gene unclear. The CDR3 is made up of 15 amino acids. Deletions cut 0 bases from V and 3 bases from J, with 11 bases between. Germline V CDR1 and CDR2: SGHDN, FVKESK. For the CDR3, the DNA is TGTGCCAGCAGCCAAGATCGAAATAGCCACTATGGCTACACCTTC. This gives the protein CASSQDRNSHYGYTF.

This clone appeared a few times. The chain has TRBV10-3 and TRBJ2-7; 9 nucleotides agree with TRBD2. CDR3 length: 15 residues. Germline assignment: CDR1 ENHRY and CDR2 SYGVKD. V was clipped by 5 bases and J by 4 bases; unmatched bases: 9. CDR3 residues: CAISLGLAGEYEQYF. The CDR3 DNA sequence: TGTGCCATCAGTCTGGGATTAGCGGGAGAGTACGAGCAGTACTTC.

The V and J genes are TRBV11-2 and TRBJ1-2, with D uncertain. Germline V gives CDR1 SGHAT, CDR2 FQNNGV. The ends were cut back, 1 base at V and 4 bases at J, with 4 bases in the middle. The CDR3 consists of 12 residues. CDR3 bases: TGTGCCAGCAGCTTAGGAGGCTATGGCTACACCTTC. This encodes CASSLGGYGYTF.

The genes are TRBV27 and TRBJ2-7; D is perhaps TRBD2 (6 bases). Germline CDR1 MNHEY, CDR2 SMNVEV (reference sequence). The V and J ends lost 2 bases and 5 bases respectively, with 16 bases between them. The CDR3 extends over 15 amino acids. CDR3 coding DNA: TGTGCCAGCAGTTTAGGGTTTGGAGGGCTGGACGAGCAGTACTTC. Translation: CASSLGFGGLDEQYF.

This sequence joins TRBV6-1 and TRBJ1-3; D might be TRBD1 (6 bases). The germline V and J ends were trimmed by 3 bases and 0 bases, with 15 bases remaining between them. The germline V gene has CDR1 MNHNS and CDR2 SASEGT. The CDR3 is 17 residues long. In nucleotides, the CDR3 is TGTGCCAGCAGTGATTCCCGGACAGTCTACTCTGGAAACACCATATATTTT. It is translated as CASSDSRTVYSGNTIYF.

V usage is TRBV27 and J usage is TRBJ2-2; 9 nucleotides agree with TRBD2. Germline CDR1 MNHEY, CDR2 SMNVEV (reference sequence). CDR3 size: 17 residues. The V segment lost 3 bases and the J segment 4 bases; nucleotides outside the gene matches: 9. The CDR3 protein is CASSFSGLAGTTGELFF. DNA of the CDR3: TGTGCCAGCAGTTTTTCAGGTCTAGCGGGAACCACCGGGGAGCTGTTTTTT.